This TCR beta chain came from a study of graft-versus-host responses after intestinal transplantation. Study-wide context: Transplants were multivisceral, liver-intestinal, or isolated intestinal.

Sequencing was performed with immunoSEQ multiplex PCR; in TCRdb, only in-frame clones are kept and a portion is missing. The sample yields over 90,000 clones, 75% to 95% seen once. Regarding this clone: The antigen remains unidentified.

The TCR was taken from a human donor who received an intestinal transplant. Sequencing was performed on unstimulated CD8+ T cells sorted from spleen or lymph node cells, taken before intestinal transplant.

CDR3 protein: CASSLRSPYEQYF. The CDR3 DNA reads as TGTGCCAGCAGCTTACGCAGTCCCTACGAGCAGTACTTC. The chain combines TRBV7-9 with TRBJ2-7, with D hard to call. This CDR3 comprises 13 residues. The V end lost 2 bases, the J end lost 2 bases, and 7 bases lay between the germline ends. CDR1 SEHNR and CDR2 FQNEAQ come from the germline V gene (reference sequence).